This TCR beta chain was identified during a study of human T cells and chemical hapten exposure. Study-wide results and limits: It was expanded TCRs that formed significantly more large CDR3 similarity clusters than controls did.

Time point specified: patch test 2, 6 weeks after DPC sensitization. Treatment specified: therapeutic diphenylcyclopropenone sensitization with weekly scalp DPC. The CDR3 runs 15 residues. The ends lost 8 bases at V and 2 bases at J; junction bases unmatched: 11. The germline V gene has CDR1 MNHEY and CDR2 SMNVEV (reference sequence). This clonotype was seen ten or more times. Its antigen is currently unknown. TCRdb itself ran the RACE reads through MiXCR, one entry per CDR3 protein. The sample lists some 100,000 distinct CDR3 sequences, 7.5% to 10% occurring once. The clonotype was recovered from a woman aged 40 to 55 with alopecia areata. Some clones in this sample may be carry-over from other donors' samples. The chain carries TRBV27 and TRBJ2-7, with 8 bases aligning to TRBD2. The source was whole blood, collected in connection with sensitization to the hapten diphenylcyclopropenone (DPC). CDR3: CASRTLAGGAYEQYF. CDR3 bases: TGTGCCAGCCGGACCCTGGCGGGAGGAGCCTACGAGCAGTACTTC.